Following are 22 T cell receptor beta chains from one sample sequenced in a study of blood T cell repertoires in COVID-19. TCRdb keeps only in-frame clones here, not all; method: immunoSEQ multiplex PCR. Of 300,000 to 400,000 clones in the sample, 85% to 90% are singletons; the top ten hold 7.3%. Sequencing was done on a sample of peripheral blood. These receptors all stem from a woman aged 70-85 years with COVID-19, enrolled during active disease.

This chain joins TRBV11-2 and TRBJ1-6, with D tentatively TRBD1 (6 bases). Trimming took off 2 bases at V and 7 bases at J, with 12 bases between the two ends. The CDR3 sequence is 15 residues long. Looked up from germline, CDR1 is SGHAT and CDR2 is FQNNGV. Here the CDR3 reads CASSLRGHPNSPLHF. The CDR3 bases are TGTGCCAGCAGCTTAAGGGGACACCCAAATTCACCCCTCCACTTT.

The V call is TRBV4-2, the J call TRBJ2-2, with D perhaps matching TRBD2 (5 bases). V gave up 0 bases and J gave up 0 bases, with 14 bases separating them. CDR1 is LGHNA, CDR2 YNFKEQ, per germline. The length of the CDR3 is 18 residues. DNA of the CDR3: TGTGCCAGCAGCCAAGAGTTGTACGGGAAGTCGAACACCGGGGAGCTGTTTTTT. Translating it yields CASSQELYGKSNTGELFF.

The rearrangement uses TRBV5-8 and TRBJ1-3; D gene unclear. The CDR3 totals 15 residues. Germline-derived CDR1 and CDR2 are SGHTS and YDEGEE. V was cut by 0 bases and J by 6 bases, with 13 bases left in between. CDR3 loop: CASSLAPTPENTIYF. CDR3 bases: TGTGCCAGCAGCTTGGCCCCGACTCCAGAAAACACCATATATTTT.

The chain combines TRBV4-3 with TRBJ1-2; the match to TRBD1 covers 7 bases. Germline CDR1 and CDR2: LGHNA and YSLEER. With V trimmed by 0 bases and J by 4 bases, 5 bases remained unmatched. This CDR3 region has 15 residues. The CDR3 region has the DNA TGCGCCAGCAGCCAAGATGGGACAGAATTCTATGGCTACACCTTC. Its translation: CASSQDGTEFYGYTF.

This chain uses TRBV11-3 with TRBJ2-2, with TRBD2 identical over 7 bases. With 5 bases clipped from V and 6 bases from J, the junction kept 9 bases outside the gene matches. CDR1 and CDR2 from the germline V gene are SGHNT and YENEEA. The CDR3 has 15 residues. CDR3 nucleotides: TGTGCCAGCAGCCCAACGGGACTAAGGTCCGGGGAGCTGTTTTTT. Protein sequence: CASSPTGLRSGELFF.

The gene calls are TRBV27 and TRBJ2-1; weak D call: TRBD1 (5 bases). The V gene lost 2 bases and the J gene lost 4 bases, with 6 bases spanning the gap. CDR1 and CDR2 from the germline V gene are MNHEY and SMNVEV (reference sequence). The CDR3 totals 13 residues. The CDR3 DNA is TGTGCCAGCAGTTTAAGGGGATACAATGAGCAGTTCTTC. This sequence encodes CASSLRGYNEQFF.

The CDR3 reads CASSLSIQGSNSPLHF. CDR3 DNA sequence: TGTGCCAGCAGTTTATCGATACAGGGGAGTAATTCACCCCTCCACTTT. The chain joins TRBV27 to TRBJ1-6, with TRBD1 matching 7 bases. Trimming removed 0 bases from V and 6 bases from J; junction bases left unmatched: 5. In germline, CDR1 is MNHEY, CDR2 SMNVEV (reference sequence). This CDR3 region has 16 residues.

The chain combines TRBV4-2 with TRBJ2-2, with no clear D. The CDR3 runs to 17 residues. CDR1 LGHNA and CDR2 YNFKEQ come from the germline V gene. Trimming left V 0 bases short and J 0 bases short, with 11 bases between. The CDR3 protein is CASSQEWATANTGELFF. DNA of the CDR3: TGTGCCAGCAGCCAAGAATGGGCAACAGCGAACACCGGGGAGCTGTTTTTT.

The chain combines TRBV28 with TRBJ1-2; D is ambiguous. The CDR3 loop spans 13 amino acids. V lost 3 bases, J lost 5 bases, and 10 bases lay in between. The V gene's germline CDR1 is MDHEN and CDR2 SYDVKM. CDR3: CASSFSGLYGYTF. The CDR3 DNA is TGTGCCAGCAGTTTCTCTGGGCTTTATGGCTACACCTTC.

This clone was detected only a few times. The V and J genes are TRBV19 and TRBJ1-1; TRBD1 agrees at 7 bases. In germline, CDR1 is LNHDA, CDR2 SQIVND (reference sequence). V shed 5 bases and J 4 bases; nucleotides not matched to a gene: 13. The CDR3 is made up of 16 amino acids. The CDR3 loop is CASSAPYLTGITEAFF. DNA for the CDR3: TGTGCCAGTAGTGCTCCTTATTTGACAGGGATCACTGAAGCTTTCTTT.

The chain recombines TRBV7-8 with TRBJ1-5; 8 nucleotides align to TRBD1. Trimming took 1 base from V and 4 from J; bases not matched to a gene: 9. The germline V gene encodes CDR1 SGHVS and CDR2 FQNEAQ. This CDR3 is built from 17 residues. The CDR3 loop is CASSLDRTGRGNQPQHF. Written as DNA, the CDR3 is TGTGCCAGCAGCTTAGACAGGACAGGGAGGGGAAATCAGCCCCAGCATTTT.

In this sample, this clone turned up once. J is TRBJ1-5 and V is TRBV5-3, with a weak D call TRBD1 (6 bases). TRBV5-3 is noted as an ORF with a role that remains uncertain. Between the trimmed V and J ends, which lost 0 bases and 2 bases, there was a span of 21 bases. CDR3 size: 19 residues. The CDR3 here is CARSLEPPLTGIRNQPQHF. CDR3 DNA sequence: TGTGCCAGAAGCTTGGAGCCCCCACTTACAGGGATACGCAATCAGCCCCAGCATTTT.

The chain links TRBV6-5 to TRBJ2-2; 8 positions agree with TRBD1. The germline gives CDR1 MNHEY, CDR2 SVGAGI. This CDR3 spans 14 amino acids. The trim removed 10 bases at V and 5 bases at J, leaving 9 bases unmatched. The CDR3 DNA is TGTGCCATAAGCAGGGGGCGCGGGACCGGGGAGCTGTTTTTT. This codes for CAISRGRGTGELFF.

This rearrangement joins TRBV7-2 to TRBJ1-6; the D is unclear. In germline, CDR1 is SGHTA, CDR2 FQGNSA. The CDR3 has 13 residues. V was clipped by 5 bases and J by 6 bases, with 8 bases between them. CDR3 protein: CASSPDINSPLHF. CDR3 coding DNA: TGTGCCAGCAGCCCTGACATTAATTCACCCCTCCACTTT.

The chain carries TRBV24-1 and TRBJ2-1; unclear D gene. CDR1 and CDR2 from the germline V gene are KGHDR and SFDVKD. The length of the CDR3 is 13 residues. The V end lost 5 bases, the J end lost 4 bases, and 8 bases lay between the germline ends. CDR3 loop: CATSVADYNEQFF. The CDR3 DNA reads as TGTGCCACCAGTGTGGCGGATTACAATGAGCAGTTCTTC.

The gene calls are TRBV28 and TRBJ1-5; D may be TRBD1 (6 bases). The CDR3 has 17 residues. The ends were cut back, 4 bases at V and 0 bases at J, with 16 bases in the middle. Germline loops: CDR1 MDHEN, CDR2 SYDVKM. For the CDR3, the DNA is TGTGCCAGCAGTTCCTATCAACAGGGATATAGCAATCAGCCCCAGCATTTT. This gives the protein CASSSYQQGYSNQPQHF.

The sample holds a few counts of this clone. This sequence joins TRBV5-4 and TRBJ1-2; TRBD1 might be the D (5 bases). Trimming took off 7 bases at V and 0 bases at J, with 16 bases between the two ends. There are 15 residues in the CDR3. Germline lookup yields CDR1 SGHNT and CDR2 YYREEE (reference sequence). The CDR3 spells CASQPPGGANYGYTF. The CDR3 coding sequence is TGTGCCAGCCAACCACCGGGGGGAGCTAACTATGGCTACACCTTC.

The chain couples TRBV19 to TRBJ1-2, with 9 positions matching TRBD1. With 11 bases clipped from V and 4 bases from J, the junction kept 14 bases outside the gene matches. The CDR3 loop spans 15 amino acids. Germline V gene sequence: CDR1 LNHDA, CDR2 SQIVND (reference sequence). The CDR3 region has the DNA TGTGCCTCCCAAAGGACAGGGGATGTTATCTATGGCTACACCTTC. Its protein product is CASQRTGDVIYGYTF.

This chain links TRBV3-1 (or the pseudogene TRBV3-2) with TRBJ2-3; 13 bases align to TRBD2. This CDR3 contains 20 residues. Losses at the gene ends were 0 bases for V and 5 bases for J; bases not matched to a gene: 14. CDR1 is LGHDT, CDR2 YNNKEL, per germline (reference sequence). The CDR3 DNA follows: TGTGCCAGCAGCCAAGATCAGAGGACTAGCGGGGGTGGCGTGAAAGATACGCAGTATTTT. This sequence encodes CASSQDQRTSGGGVKDTQYF.

With regard to this clone: The same CDR3 also results from other DNA sequences found in this sample. The chain's CDR3 is CSATGGTEAFF. CDR3 nucleotides: TGCAGTGCTACAGGGGGGACTGAAGCTTTCTTT. The chain couples TRBV20-1 to TRBJ1-1, with 7 bases that match TRBD1. V lost 4 bases and J lost 5; bases outside the gene matches: 1. The germline V gene encodes CDR1 DFQATT and CDR2 SNEGSKA (reference sequence). The CDR3 length is 11 residues.

The rearrangement links TRBV23-1 to TRBJ2-6; 8 bases are shared with TRBD1. TRBV23-1 is known as an ORF, though its function is uncertain. The CDR3 covers 17 residues. The ends lost 6 bases at V and 1 base at J; junction bases unmatched: 8. CDR3 amino acids: CASRKTGAGSGANVLTF. CDR3 DNA sequence: TGCGCCAGCAGGAAGACAGGGGCAGGGTCTGGGGCCAACGTCCTGACTTTC.

The chain uses TRBV5-1 and TRBJ2-7, with D possibly matching TRBD1 (5 bases). The germline gives CDR1 SGHRS, CDR2 YFSETQ. Between the trimmed V and J ends, which lost 0 bases and 5 bases, there was a span of 12 bases. The CDR3 runs to 14 residues. CDR3 DNA sequence: TGCGCCAGCAGCTTGGAAGGGGTCGTCGACGAGCAGTACTTC. As protein: CASSLEGVVDEQYF.